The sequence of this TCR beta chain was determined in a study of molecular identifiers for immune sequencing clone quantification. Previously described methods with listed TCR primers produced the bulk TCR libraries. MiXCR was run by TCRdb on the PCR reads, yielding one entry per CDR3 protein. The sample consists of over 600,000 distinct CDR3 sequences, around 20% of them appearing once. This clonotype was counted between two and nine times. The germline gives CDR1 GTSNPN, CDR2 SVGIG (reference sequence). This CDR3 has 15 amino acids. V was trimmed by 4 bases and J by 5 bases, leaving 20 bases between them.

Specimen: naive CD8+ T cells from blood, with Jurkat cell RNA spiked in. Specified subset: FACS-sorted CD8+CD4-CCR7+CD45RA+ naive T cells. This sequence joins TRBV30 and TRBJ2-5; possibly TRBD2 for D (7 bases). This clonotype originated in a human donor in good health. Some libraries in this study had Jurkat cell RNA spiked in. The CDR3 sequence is CAWTPGGGPLETQYF. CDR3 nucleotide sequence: TGTGCCTGGACCCCTGGGGGGGGGCCTTTGGAGACCCAGTACTTC.